The clone carrying this T cell receptor (beta chain) was seen a few times. As yet, its antigen is unknown. These data originate in a study of beta chain features in type 1 diabetes. Study background: Patients and healthy donors were similar in age, gender and cell yields. Overall study results and limits: Shortening of TCRB CDR3s, moderate but significant, appeared in all four CD4+ subsets of Type 1 diabetes patients.

Reverse transcribing all isolated RNA meant expressed TCRB transcripts were sequenced. Sequencing was performed with immunoSEQ multiplex PCR; in TCRdb, only in-frame clones are kept and a portion is missing. The data show a few hundred thousand clones, about a fifth seen once. CDR1 is SEHNR and CDR2 is FQNEAQ in the germline V gene (reference sequence). Trimming took 0 bases from V and 9 from J; bases not matched to a gene: 8. The CDR3 covers 14 residues. The origin of this receptor is a woman in her thirties or forties with type 1 diabetes. The J gene is TRBJ2-7, the V gene TRBV7-9, with 7 bases matching TRBD2. Sequencing used naive CD4+ T cells from blood. The CDR3 protein is CASSLAPGGGGQYF. Written as DNA, the CDR3 is TGTGCCAGCAGCTTAGCGCCGGGGGGAGGAGGGCAGTACTTC.